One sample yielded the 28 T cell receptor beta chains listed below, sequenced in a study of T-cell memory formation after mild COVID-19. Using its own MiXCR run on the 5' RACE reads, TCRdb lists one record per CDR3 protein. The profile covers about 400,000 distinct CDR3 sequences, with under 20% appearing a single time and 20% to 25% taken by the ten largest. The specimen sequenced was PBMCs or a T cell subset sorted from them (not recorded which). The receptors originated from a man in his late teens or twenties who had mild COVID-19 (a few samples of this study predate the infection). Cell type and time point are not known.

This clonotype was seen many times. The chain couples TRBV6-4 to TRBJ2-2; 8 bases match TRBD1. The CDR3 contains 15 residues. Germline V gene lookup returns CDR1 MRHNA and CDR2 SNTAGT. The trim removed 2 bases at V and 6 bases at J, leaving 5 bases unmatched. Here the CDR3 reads CASSDGRGHSGELFF. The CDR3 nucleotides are TGTGCCAGCAGTGACGGCAGGGGGCATTCCGGGGAGCTGTTTTTT.

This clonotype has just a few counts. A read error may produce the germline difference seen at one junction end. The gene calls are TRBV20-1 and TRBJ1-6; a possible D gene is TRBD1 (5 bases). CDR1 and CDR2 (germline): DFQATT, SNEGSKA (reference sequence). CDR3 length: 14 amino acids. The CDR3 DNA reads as TGCAGTGCCAGAGGGGTCGGCGGGGATTCACCCCTCCACTTT. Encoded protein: CSARGVGGDSPLHF.

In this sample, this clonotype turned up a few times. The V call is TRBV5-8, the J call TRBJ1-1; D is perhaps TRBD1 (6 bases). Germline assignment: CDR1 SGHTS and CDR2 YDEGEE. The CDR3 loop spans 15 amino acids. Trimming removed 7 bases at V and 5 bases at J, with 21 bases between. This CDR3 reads CASAPGWGPGTEAFF. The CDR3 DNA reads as TGTGCCAGCGCCCCTGGTTGGGGGCCGGGGACTGAAGCTTTCTTT.

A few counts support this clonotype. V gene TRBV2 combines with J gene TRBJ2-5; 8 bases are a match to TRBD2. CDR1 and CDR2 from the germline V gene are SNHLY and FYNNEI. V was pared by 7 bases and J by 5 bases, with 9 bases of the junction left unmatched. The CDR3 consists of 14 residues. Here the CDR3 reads CASIPAGGSETQYF. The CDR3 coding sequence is TGTGCCAGCATACCCGCGGGGGGTAGCGAGACCCAGTACTTC.

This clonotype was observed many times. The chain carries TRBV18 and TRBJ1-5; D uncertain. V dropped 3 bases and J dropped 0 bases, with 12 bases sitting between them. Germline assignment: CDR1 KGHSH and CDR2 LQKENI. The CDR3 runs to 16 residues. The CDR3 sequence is CASSPSGRYSNQPQHF. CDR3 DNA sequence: TGTGCCAGCTCACCCTCCGGACGGTATAGCAATCAGCCCCAGCATTTT. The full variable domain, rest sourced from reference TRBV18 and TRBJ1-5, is NAGVMQNPRHLVRRRGQEARLRCSPMKGHSHVYWYRQLPEEGLKFMVYLQKENIIDESGMPKERFSAEFPKEGPSILRIQQVVRGDSAAYFCASSPSGRYSNQPQHFGDGTRLSIL.

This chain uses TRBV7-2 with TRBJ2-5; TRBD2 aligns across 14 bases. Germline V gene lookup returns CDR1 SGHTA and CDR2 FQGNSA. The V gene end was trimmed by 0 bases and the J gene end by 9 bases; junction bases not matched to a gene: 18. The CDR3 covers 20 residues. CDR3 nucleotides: TGTGCCAGCAGCTTAGCTGGGGGGACTAGCGGGGGCCGGATTCTAGGGGCCCAGTACTTC. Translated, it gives CASSLAGGTSGGRILGAQYF.

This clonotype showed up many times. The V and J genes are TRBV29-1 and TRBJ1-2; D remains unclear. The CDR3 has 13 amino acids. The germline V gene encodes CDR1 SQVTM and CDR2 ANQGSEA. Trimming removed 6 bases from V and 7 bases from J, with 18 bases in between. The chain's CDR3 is CSVETGSRIGYTF. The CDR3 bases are TGCAGCGTCGAGACCGGGTCCCGTATTGGCTACACCTTC.

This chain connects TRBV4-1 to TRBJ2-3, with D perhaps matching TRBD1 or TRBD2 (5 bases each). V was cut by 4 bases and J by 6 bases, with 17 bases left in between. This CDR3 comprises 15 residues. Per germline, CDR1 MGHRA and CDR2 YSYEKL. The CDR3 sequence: CASSPRFGAEDTQYF. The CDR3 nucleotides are TGCGCCAGCAGCCCCCGATTCGGGGCCGAGGATACGCAGTATTTT.

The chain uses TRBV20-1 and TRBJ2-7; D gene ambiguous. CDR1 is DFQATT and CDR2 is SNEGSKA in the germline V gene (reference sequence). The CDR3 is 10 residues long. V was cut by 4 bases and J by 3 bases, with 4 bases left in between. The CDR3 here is CSAKSYEQYV. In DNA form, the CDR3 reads TGCAGTGCTAAAAGCTACGAGCAGTACGTC.

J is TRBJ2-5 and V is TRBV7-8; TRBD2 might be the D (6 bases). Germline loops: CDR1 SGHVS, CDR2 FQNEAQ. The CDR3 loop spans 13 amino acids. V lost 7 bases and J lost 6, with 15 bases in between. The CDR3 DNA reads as TGTGCCAGCACCCAGCGGCGGGGAAAGACCCAGTACTTC. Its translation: CASTQRRGKTQYF.

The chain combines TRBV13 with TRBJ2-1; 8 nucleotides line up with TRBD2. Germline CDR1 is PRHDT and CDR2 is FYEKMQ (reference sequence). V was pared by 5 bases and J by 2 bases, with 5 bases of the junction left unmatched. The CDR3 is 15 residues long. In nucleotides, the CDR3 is TGTGCCAGCAGCGGGGCGGGGGGACCCTACAATGAGCAGTTCTTC. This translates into CASSGAGGPYNEQFF.

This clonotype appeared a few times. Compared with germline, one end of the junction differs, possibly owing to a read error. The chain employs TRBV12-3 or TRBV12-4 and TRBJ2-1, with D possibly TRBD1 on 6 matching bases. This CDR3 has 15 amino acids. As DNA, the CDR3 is TGTGCCAGCAGCTTAGCAACAGGGCCCTACAATGAGCAGTTCTTC. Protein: CASSLATGPYNEQFF.

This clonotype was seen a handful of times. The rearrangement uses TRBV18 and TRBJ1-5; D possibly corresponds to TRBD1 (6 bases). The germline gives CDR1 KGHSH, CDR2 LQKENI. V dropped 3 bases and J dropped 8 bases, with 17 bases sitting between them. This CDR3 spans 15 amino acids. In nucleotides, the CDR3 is TGTGCCAGCTCACCCTTTACAGGGCCAAATGAGCCCCAGCATTTT. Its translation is CASSPFTGPNEPQHF.

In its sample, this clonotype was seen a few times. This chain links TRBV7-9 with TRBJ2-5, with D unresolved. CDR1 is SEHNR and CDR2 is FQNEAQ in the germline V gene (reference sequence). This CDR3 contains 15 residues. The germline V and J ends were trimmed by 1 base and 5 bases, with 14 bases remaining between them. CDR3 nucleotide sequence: TGTGCCAGCAGCTTAGAGTCGTACAACCGGGAGACCCAGTACTTC. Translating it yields CASSLESYNRETQYF.

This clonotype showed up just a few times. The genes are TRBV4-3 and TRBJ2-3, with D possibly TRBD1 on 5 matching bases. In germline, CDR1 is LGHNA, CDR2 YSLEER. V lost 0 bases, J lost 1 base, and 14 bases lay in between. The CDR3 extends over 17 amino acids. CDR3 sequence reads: CASSQERTRLGTDTQYF. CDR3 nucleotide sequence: TGCGCCAGCAGCCAAGAGAGGACACGCTTGGGCACAGATACGCAGTATTTT.

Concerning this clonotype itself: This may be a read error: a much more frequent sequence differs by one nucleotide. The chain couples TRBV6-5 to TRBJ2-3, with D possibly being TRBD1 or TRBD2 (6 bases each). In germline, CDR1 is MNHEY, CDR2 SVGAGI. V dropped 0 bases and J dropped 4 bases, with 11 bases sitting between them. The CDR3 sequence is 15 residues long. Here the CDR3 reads CASSYSRGGPDTQYF. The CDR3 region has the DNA TGTGCCAGCAGTTACTCTAGAGGGGGGCCAGATACGCAGTATTTT.

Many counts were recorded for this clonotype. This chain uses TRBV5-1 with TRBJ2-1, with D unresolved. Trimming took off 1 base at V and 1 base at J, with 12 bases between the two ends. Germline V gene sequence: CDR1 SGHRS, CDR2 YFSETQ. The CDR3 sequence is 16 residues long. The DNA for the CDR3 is TGCGCCAGCAGCTTGTACGGTTTAGGGTCCTACAATGAGCAGTTCTTC. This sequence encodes CASSLYGLGSYNEQFF.

This CDR3 reads CASSDRQYGYTF. DNA for the CDR3: TGTGCCAGCAGTGACCGACAGTATGGCTACACCTTC. The chain recombines TRBV25-1 with TRBJ1-2; possibly TRBD1 for D (5 bases). V was cut by 3 bases and J by 5 bases, with 7 bases left in between. Per the germline V gene, CDR1 is MGHDK and CDR2 is SYGVNS. The CDR3 has 12 residues.

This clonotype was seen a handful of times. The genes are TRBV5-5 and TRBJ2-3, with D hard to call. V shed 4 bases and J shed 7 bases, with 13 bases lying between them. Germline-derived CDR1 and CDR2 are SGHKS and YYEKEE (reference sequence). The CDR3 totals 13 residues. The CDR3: CASSPGLQNTQYF. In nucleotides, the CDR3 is TGTGCCAGCAGCCCTGGATTACAGAATACGCAGTATTTT.

This CDR3 reads CASSLFRPPALYQETQYF. DNA for the CDR3: TGTGCCAGCAGTTTATTCCGGCCCCCGGCTCTGTACCAAGAGACCCAGTACTTC. The chain employs TRBV27 and TRBJ2-5, with D uncertain. Trimming removed 1 base from V and 0 bases from J, with 18 bases in between. This CDR3 is built from 18 residues. Germline V lookup: CDR1 MNHEY, CDR2 SMNVEV (reference sequence).

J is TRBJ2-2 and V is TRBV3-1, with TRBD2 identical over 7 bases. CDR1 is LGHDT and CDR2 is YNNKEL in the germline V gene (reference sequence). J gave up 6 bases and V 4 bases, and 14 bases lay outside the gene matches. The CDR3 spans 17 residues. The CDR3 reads CASSLLGGGPGAGELFF. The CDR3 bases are TGTGCCAGCAGCCTCCTGGGCGGGGGACCGGGGGCCGGGGAGCTGTTTTTT.

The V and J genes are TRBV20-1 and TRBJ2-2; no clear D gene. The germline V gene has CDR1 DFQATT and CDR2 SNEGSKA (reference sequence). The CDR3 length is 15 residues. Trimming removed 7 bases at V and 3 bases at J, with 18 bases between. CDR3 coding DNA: TGCAGTGGAACCAGTGTGGGCTCGGACACCGGGGAGCTGTTTTTT. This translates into CSGTSVGSDTGELFF.

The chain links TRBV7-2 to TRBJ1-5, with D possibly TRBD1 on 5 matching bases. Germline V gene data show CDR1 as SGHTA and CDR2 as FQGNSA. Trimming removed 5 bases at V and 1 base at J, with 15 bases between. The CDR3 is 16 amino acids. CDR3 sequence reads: CASSIAGTVSNQPQHF. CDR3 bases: TGTGCCAGCAGCATCGCCGGGACGGTGAGCAATCAGCCCCAGCATTTT.

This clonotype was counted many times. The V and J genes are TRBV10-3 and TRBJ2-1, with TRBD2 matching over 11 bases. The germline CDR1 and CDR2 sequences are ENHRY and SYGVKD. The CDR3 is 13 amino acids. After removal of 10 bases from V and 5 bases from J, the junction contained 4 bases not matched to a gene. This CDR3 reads CATTTSGNNEQFF. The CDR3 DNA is TGTGCCACGACGACTAGCGGGAACAATGAGCAGTTCTTC.

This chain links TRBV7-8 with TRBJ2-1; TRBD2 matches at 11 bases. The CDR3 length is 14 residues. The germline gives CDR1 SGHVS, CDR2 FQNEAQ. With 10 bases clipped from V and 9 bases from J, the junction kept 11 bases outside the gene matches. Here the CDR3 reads CATDHRLAGSEQFF. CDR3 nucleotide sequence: TGTGCCACCGACCACCGACTAGCGGGGAGTGAGCAGTTCTTC.

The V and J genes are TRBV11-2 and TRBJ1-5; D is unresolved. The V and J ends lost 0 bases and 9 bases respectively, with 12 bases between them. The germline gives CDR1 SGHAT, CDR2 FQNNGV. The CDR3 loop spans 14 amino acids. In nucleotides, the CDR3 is TGTGCCAGCAGCTTAGATCACGGGATCCGGCCCCAGCATTTT. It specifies CASSLDHGIRPQHF.

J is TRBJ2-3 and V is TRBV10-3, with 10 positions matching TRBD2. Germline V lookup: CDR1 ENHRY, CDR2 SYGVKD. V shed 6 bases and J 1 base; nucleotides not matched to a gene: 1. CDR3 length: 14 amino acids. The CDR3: CAISLAGGTDTQYF. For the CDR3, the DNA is TGTGCCATCAGCCTAGCGGGGGGCACAGATACGCAGTATTTT.

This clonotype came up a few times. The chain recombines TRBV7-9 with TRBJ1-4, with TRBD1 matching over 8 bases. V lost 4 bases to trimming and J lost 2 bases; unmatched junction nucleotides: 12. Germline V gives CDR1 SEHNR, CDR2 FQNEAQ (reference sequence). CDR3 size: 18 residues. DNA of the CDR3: TGTGCCAGCAGCTCAGGCCCCAGGGGGCCCAGGACTAATGAAAAACTGTTTTTT. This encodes CASSSGPRGPRTNEKLFF.